These 8 T cell receptor beta chains were sequenced from one sample in a study of T cell responses to AZD1222 COVID-19 vaccine. Assay used: immunoSEQ multiplex PCR; TCRdb lists only in-frame clones, some missing. The data contain over 110,000 clones, around 93% of them seen just once; the ten biggest clones take up 4.5% to 5.5%. The sample consisted of peripheral blood, taken on day 0 of AZD1222 vaccination. The receptors originated from an adult in good health.

The chain couples TRBV7-5 to TRBJ2-3; the table's D call, TRBD2, has no DNA check behind it. TRBV7-5 is a pseudogene segment. The CDR3 totals 19 residues. CDR3 DNA sequence: TGTGTCAGAAGCTTATGGAGACTAGCGCCTCCCACTAGCACAGATACGCAGTATTTT. Amino acid sequence: CVRSLWRLAPPTSTDTQYF.

The CDR3 DNA follows: TGTGCCAGCAGCGTAGCAGGTTTAGCGGGAGCGGTCGGGGAGCTGTTTTTT. Its translation: CASSVAGLAGAVGELFF. The rearrangement joins TRBV9 to TRBJ2-2, with 9 positions matching TRBD2. With 0 bases clipped from V and 7 bases from J, the junction kept 10 bases outside the gene matches. This CDR3 comprises 17 residues. Germline loops: CDR1 SGDLS, CDR2 YYNGEE.

In DNA form, the CDR3 reads TGTGCCAGCCAAATAGGAGAGACCCAGTACTTC. It translates to CASQIGETQYF. The V call is TRBV2, the J call TRBJ2-5, with D hard to call. Looked up from germline, CDR1 is SNHLY and CDR2 is FYNNEI. The ends were cut back, 8 bases at V and 4 bases at J, with 8 bases in the middle. This CDR3 has 11 residues.

This clone has a single count. The rearrangement uses TRBV5-1 and TRBJ2-1; no reliable D call. Deletions cut 0 bases from V and 8 bases from J, with 24 bases between. The CDR3 contains 18 residues. CDR1 SGHRS and CDR2 YFSETQ come from the germline V gene. CDR3 nucleotides: TGCGCCAGCAGCTTGGTTATCCAGCTCAAATATCCTGGGGATGAGCAGTTCTTC. As protein: CASSLVIQLKYPGDEQFF.

Concerning this clone itself: Mismatch with germline at one junction end may stem from a read error. The chain recombines TRBV7-7 with TRBJ2-7; D might be TRBD2 (6 bases). Germline V gene sequence: CDR1 SSHAT, CDR2 FNYEAQ (reference sequence). This CDR3 is 13 amino acids long. The CDR3 spells CASSLYDSGEQYF. CDR3 nucleotide sequence: TGTGCTAGCAGCTTATATGACAGCGGGGAGCAGTACTTC. The full variable domain, completed using reference TRBV7-7 and TRBJ2-7, is GAGVSQSPRYKVTKRGQDVTLRCDPISSHATLYWYQQALGQGPEFLTYFNYEAQPDKSGLPSDRFSAERPEGSISTLTIQRTEQRDSAMYRCASSLYDSGEQYFGPGTRLTVT.

CDR3 region: CAWSVSGLETQYF. CDR3 nucleotide sequence: TGTGCCTGGAGTGTGTCAGGGTTAGAGACCCAGTACTTC. This chain joins TRBV30 and TRBJ2-5, with TRBD1 as a possible D gene (5 bases). In germline, CDR1 is GTSNPN, CDR2 SVGIG (reference sequence). There are 13 residues in the CDR3. V lost 0 bases, J lost 4 bases, and 9 bases lay in between.

The genes are TRBV27 and TRBJ1-1; no clear D gene. The CDR3 extends over 14 amino acids. Germline CDR1 is MNHEY and CDR2 is SMNVEV (reference sequence). V shed 2 bases and J shed 7 bases, with 14 bases lying between them. For the CDR3, the DNA is TGTGCCAGCAGTTTAAAGCCAGGTTTGGGTGAAGCTTTCTTT. Translated: CASSLKPGLGEAFF.

The rearrangement uses TRBV27 and TRBJ2-6; D uncertain. Germline V gene sequence: CDR1 MNHEY, CDR2 SMNVEV (reference sequence). Trimming shortened V by 6 bases and J by 1 base, and 1 base separated the two germline ends. CDR3 length: 12 amino acids. Written as DNA, the CDR3 is TGTGCCAGCAGATCTGGGGCCAACGTCCTGACTTTC. Residues: CASRSGANVLTF. The variable domain in full, with the rest retrieved from reference TRBV27 and TRBJ2-6, is EAQVTQNPRYLITVTGKKLTVTCSQNMNHEYMSWYRQDPGLGLRQIYYSMNVEVTDKGDVPEGYKVSRKEKRNFPLILESPSPNQTSLYFCASRSGANVLTFGAGSRLTVL.